This TCR beta chain was recorded in a study of T cell repertoires in cytomegalovirus infection. TCRdb passed the reads through MiXCR, listing each CDR3 protein once. In the table there are about 360,000 distinct CDR3 sequences, around 18% of which are singletons. This CDR3 region has 18 residues. Germline CDR1 and CDR2: ENHRY and SYGVKD. The ends lost 0 bases at V and 0 bases at J; junction bases unmatched: 7. The chain combines TRBV10-3 with TRBJ2-3; 9 positions agree with TRBD2. The receptor was derived from a human donor in good health (CMV status not recorded). Some clones in this sample may be carry-over from other donors' samples. The sequenced material came from PBMCs. CDR3 region: CAISESVGSGGSTDTQYF. Here the CDR3 DNA reads TGTGCCATCAGTGAGTCGGTTGGTAGCGGGGGAAGCACAGATACGCAGTATTTT.